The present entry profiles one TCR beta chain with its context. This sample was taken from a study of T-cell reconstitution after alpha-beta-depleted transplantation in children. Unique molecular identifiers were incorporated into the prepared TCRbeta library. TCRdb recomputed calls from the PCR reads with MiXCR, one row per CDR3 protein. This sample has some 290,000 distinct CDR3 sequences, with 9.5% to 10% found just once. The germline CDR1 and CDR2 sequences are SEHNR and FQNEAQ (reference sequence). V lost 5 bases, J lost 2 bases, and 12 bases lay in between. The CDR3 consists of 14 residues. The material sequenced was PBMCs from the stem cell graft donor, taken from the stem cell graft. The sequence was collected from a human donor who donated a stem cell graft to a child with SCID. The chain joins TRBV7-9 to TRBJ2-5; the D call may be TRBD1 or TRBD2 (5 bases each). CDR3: CASSTFREQETQYF. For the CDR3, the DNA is TGTGCCAGCAGCACATTCAGGGAGCAAGAGACCCAGTACTTC.